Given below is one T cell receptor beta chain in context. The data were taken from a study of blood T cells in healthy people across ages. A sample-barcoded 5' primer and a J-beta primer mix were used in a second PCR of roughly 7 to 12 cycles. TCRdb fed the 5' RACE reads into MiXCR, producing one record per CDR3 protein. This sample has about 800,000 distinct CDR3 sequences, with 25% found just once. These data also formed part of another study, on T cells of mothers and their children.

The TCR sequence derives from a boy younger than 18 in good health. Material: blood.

This CDR3 reads CASSYGQTQGEQYF. The CDR3 DNA reads as TGCGCCAGCAGCTATGGACAGACCCAGGGCGAGCAGTACTTC. V gene TRBV5-1 combines with J gene TRBJ2-7, with D maybe TRBD1 (6 bases). CDR3 length: 14 residues. Trimming took 3 bases from V and 6 from J, leaving 16 bases between them. Germline CDR1 is SGHRS and CDR2 is YFSETQ.